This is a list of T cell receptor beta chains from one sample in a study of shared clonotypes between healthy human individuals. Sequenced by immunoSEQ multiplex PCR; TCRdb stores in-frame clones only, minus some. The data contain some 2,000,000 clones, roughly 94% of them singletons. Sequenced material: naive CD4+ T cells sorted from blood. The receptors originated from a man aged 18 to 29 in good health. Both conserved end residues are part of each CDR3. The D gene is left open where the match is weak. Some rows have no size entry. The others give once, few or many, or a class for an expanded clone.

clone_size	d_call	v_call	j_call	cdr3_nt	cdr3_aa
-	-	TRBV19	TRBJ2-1	TGTGCCAGTAGGCCGGGTGGCTCCTACAATGAGCAGTTCTTC	CASRPGGSYNEQFF
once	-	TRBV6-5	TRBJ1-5	TGTGCCAGCAGTCCTCAGGGGACGTTCAATCAGCCCCAGCATTTT	CASSPQGTFNQPQHF
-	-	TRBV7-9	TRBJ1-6	TGTGCCAGCAGCTTAGTCTCTAATTCACCCCTCCACTTT	CASSLVSNSPLHF
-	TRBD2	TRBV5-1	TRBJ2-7	TGCGCCAGCAGCTTAGGTGGCGGGAGGGGTGAGCAGTACTTC	CASSLGGGRGEQYF
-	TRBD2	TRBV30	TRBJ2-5	TGTGCCTGGAAACTAGCGGGGGCCTCGACCCAGTACTTC	CAWKLAGASTQYF
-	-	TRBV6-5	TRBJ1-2	TGTGCCAGCACTCAACCGGGCCCTCCCGGGTACACCTTC	CASTQPGPPGYTF
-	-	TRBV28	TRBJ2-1	TGTGCCAGCAGTTTTGGGTGGGGTGGGGGTTGGAATGAGCAGTTCTTC	CASSFGWGGGWNEQFF
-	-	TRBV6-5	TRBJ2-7	TGTGCCAGCAGTTACTCGGGTTTATTAGAGCTCGAGCAGTACTTC	CASSYSGLLELEQYF
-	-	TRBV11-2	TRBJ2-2	TGTGCCAGCAGCTTCCTAGGGGCGAAGAGCCCCGGGGAGCTGTTTTTT	CASSFLGAKSPGELFF
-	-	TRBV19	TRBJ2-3	TGTGCCAGTAGTATTGGTGGGCAGGGGAAGACAGATACGCAGTATTTT	CASSIGGQGKTDTQYF
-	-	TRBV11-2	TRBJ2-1	TGTGCCAGCAGCCAGACCCCACCGGGACAGCAGTTCTTC	CASSQTPPGQQFF
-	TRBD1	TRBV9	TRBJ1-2	TGTGCCAGCAGCGGACGGACAGGCTCGAACTATGGCTACACCTTC	CASSGRTGSNYGYTF
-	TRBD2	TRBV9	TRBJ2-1	TGTGCCAGCAGCGTAGGTGTAGCGGGAGGGAGGAATGAGCAGTTCTTC	CASSVGVAGGRNEQFF
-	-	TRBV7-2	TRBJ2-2	TGTGCCAGCAGCTTACTCGGCACCGGGGAGCTGTTTTTT	CASSLLGTGELFF
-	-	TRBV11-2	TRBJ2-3	TGTGCCAGCAGCTTGGGACTCGGAGGAATGAATACGCAGTATTTT	CASSLGLGGMNTQYF
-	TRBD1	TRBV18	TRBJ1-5	TGTGCCAGCTCACCCGGGACAGGGGGCGGCCAGCCCCAGCATTTT	CASSPGTGGGQPQHF
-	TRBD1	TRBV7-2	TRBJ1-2	TGTGCCAGCAGTTACCCGCAGGGGGGGTATGGCTACACCTTC	CASSYPQGGYGYTF
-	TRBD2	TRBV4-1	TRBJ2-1	TGCGCCAGCAGTTCACCCGGGACTAGCGGGCTCAATGAGCAGTTCTTC	CASSSPGTSGLNEQFF
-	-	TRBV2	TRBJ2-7	TGTGCCAGCACCATGACAAGTACCTACGAGCAGTACTTC	CASTMTSTYEQYF
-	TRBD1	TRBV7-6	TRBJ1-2	TGTGCCAGCAGCTTAGCCCCACAGGGGGCAGGTGGCTACACCTTC	CASSLAPQGAGGYTF
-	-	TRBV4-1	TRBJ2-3	TGCGCCAGCAGCCAAGCAAGTAGCACCGGCACAGATACGCAGTATTTT	CASSQASSTGTDTQYF
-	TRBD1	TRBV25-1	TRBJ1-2	TGTGCCAGCAGTTCGCGAACCGGGACAGACGCAGCTGGCTACACCTTC	CASSSRTGTDAAGYTF
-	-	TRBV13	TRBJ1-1	TGTGCCAGCAGCTGGAGGGGGACTGAAGCTTTCTTT	CASSWRGTEAFF
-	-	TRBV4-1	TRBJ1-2	TGCGCCAGCAGCACGGCGGGGGGCCACAACTATGGCTACACCTTC	CASSTAGGHNYGYTF
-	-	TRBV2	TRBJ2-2	TGTGCCAGCACCGAACCAAGGGGCAGCTCGAACACCGGGGAGCTGTTTTTT	CASTEPRGSSNTGELFF
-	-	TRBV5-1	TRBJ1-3	TGCGCCAGCCCACGGCAGGTCTCTGGAAACACCATATATTTT	CASPRQVSGNTIYF
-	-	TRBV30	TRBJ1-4	TGTGCCTGGAGTCATGGGGTAGTGGGTGAAAAACTGTTTTTT	CAWSHGVVGEKLFF
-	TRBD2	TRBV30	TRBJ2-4	TGTGCCTGGAGTGTAGCGGGAGGGTTGAAAAACATTCAGTACTTC	CAWSVAGGLKNIQYF
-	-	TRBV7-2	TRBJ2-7	TGTGCCAGCAGCCCTGACGCCTACGAGCAGTACTTC	CASSPDAYEQYF
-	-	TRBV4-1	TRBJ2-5	TGCGCCAGCAGCCAAGATCCCGCAGACGCTGGACCAATACAAGAGACCCAGTACTTC	CASSQDPADAGPIQETQYF
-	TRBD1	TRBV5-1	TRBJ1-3	TGCGCCAGCAGCTGGGGAGGCTTTTCCGGGACAGCCGACTCTGGAAACACCATATATTTT	CASSWGGFSGTADSGNTIYF
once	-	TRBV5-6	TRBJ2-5	TGTGCCAGCAGCTTGGGGCAGGGTATGGAGACCCAGTACTTC	CASSLGQGMETQYF
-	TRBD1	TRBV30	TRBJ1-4	TGTGCCTGGAGACTAACAGGGGTGGAAGGAAAACTGTTTTTT	CAWRLTGVEGKLFF
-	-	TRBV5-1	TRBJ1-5	TGCGCCAGCAGCTTTGGTGGGCCTGGTCAGCCCCAGCATTTT	CASSFGGPGQPQHF
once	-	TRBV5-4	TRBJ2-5	TGTGCCAGCAGCTCGGGGACGGAAGAGACCCAGTACTTC	CASSSGTEETQYF
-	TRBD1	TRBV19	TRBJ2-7	TGTGCCAGTAGTTACGGGACAGGGGGATCCAACGAGCAGTACTTC	CASSYGTGGSNEQYF
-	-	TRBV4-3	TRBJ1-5	TGCGCCAGCAGCCAAGATGGTTGGGGTCAACAGCCCCAGCATTTT	CASSQDGWGQQPQHF
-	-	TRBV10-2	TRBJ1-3	TGCGCCAGCAGTGAGTCGAGACCGAACTCTGGAAACACCATATATTTT	CASSESRPNSGNTIYF
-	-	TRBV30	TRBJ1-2	TGTGCCTGGAGTGTAAGAAGGGCTCTGGCTGGCTACACCTTC	CAWSVRRALAGYTF
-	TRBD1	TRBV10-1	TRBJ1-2	TGCGCCAGCAGTGAGGGACAGGGGCCTCACACCTTC	CASSEGQGPHTF
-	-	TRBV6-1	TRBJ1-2	TGTGCCAGCAGTGCGCGGCAGGCGACTAACTATGGCTACACCTTC	CASSARQATNYGYTF